The clone carrying this T cell receptor (beta chain) was seen a single time. These data belong to a study of identical twins. Each CDR3 protein is one row after TCRdb ran MiXCR on the 5' RACE reads. The sample has hundreds of thousands of distinct CDR3 sequences, over 20% seen once; the top ten hold 4% to 5.5%. The sample was also linked to a second study, of T cells expressing NK-cell markers.

The source of this sequence is a woman aged 18-35 years in good health. Sequenced: PBMCs.

The CDR3 DNA reads as TGTGCCTGGGTGAGGAGGGCCTCGAGCAATGAGCAGTTCTTC. This gives the protein CAWVRRASSNEQFF. The chain couples TRBV30 to TRBJ2-1, with TRBD2 as a possible D gene (6 bases). V shed 5 bases and J shed 6 bases, with 17 bases lying between them. There are 14 residues in the CDR3. Germline loops: CDR1 GTSNPN, CDR2 SVGIG (reference sequence).